Listed below are T cell receptor beta chains from one sample, sequenced in a study of PD-L1 blockade in urothelial cancer. Produced via immunoSEQ multiplex PCR; TCRdb's table is partial and in-frame only. Counted here are approximately 58,000 clones, roughly 87% occurring once; the ten biggest clones make up around 4.5%. Here the sequenced sample was PBMCs, taken around atezolizumab (anti-PD-L1) treatment. The receptors come from a man aged 65-85 years with urothelial cancer. CDR3s include the opening cysteine and the closing phenylalanine or tryptophan. Fields, in order: J gene, V gene, CDR3 protein.

>TRBJ2-3|TRBV11-3
CASSLDRWDTQYF
>TRBJ1-1|TRBV5-1
CASSLDGQGALEAFF
>TRBJ1-2|TRBV5-1
CASSSAPGQVNYGYTF
>TRBJ2-7|TRBV14
CASSQDSVAAYEQYF
>TRBJ2-3|TRBV14
CASSQGPGLLVGTSTDTQYF
>TRBJ1-5|TRBV2
CASSEAVGRTSNQPQHF
>TRBJ1-4|TRBV2
CASSGTGGTNEKLFF
>TRBJ2-5|TRBV14
CASSQSSETQYF
>TRBJ2-3|TRBV7-2
CASSSNTDTQYF
>TRBJ1-1|TRBV7-3
CASSPGQENTEAFF
>TRBJ1-2|TRBV7-9
CASSLDLDYGYTF
>TRBJ1-5|TRBV2
CASRGMQLDQPQHF
>TRBJ1-3|TRBV5-5
CASSLPSGNTIYF
>TRBJ2-2|TRBV10-3
CAIAPGANTGELFF
>TRBJ2-7|TRBV10-1
CASSEPGIREQYF
>TRBJ2-3|TRBV5-4
CASSRGLDTQYF
>TRBJ2-1|TRBV4-2
CASKAGGVNEQFF
>TRBJ2-2|TRBV6-4
CASSADRQNTGELFF
>TRBJ1-3|TRBV5-1
CASRTGTASGNTIYF
>TRBJ2-1|TRBV27
CASSLHRTSYYEFF
>TRBJ2-3|TRBV6-5
CASRGDSSTDTQYF
>TRBJ2-7|TRBV7-9
CASRPSGRASEQYF
>TRBJ2-5|TRBV7-9
CASSLGAGELETQYF
>TRBJ2-7|TRBV5-6
CASSLELGQVNYEQYF
>TRBJ1-5|TRBV9
CASSPGQGNQPQHF
>TRBJ2-5|TRBV30
CAWGKGLAGNQETQYF
>TRBJ2-7|TRBV7-3
CASSLTGGTYEQYF
>TRBJ2-1|TRBV4-1
CASSPRFSGSYNEQFF
>TRBJ2-2|TRBV19
CAIRAGSNTGELFF
>TRBJ1-2|TRBV5-1
CASSLYFGPFEGLSYGYTF
>TRBJ2-3|TRBV9
CASSVVPSSGSTDTQYF
>TRBJ1-5|TRBV28
CASSLLTAYSNQPQHF
>TRBJ1-3|TRBV7-6
CASSFTDRGYGNTIYF
>TRBJ2-7|TRBV6-6
CASSQREPYEQYF
>TRBJ1-2|TRBV20-1
CSAAGSRGYTF
>TRBJ1-1|TRBV4-1
CASRPAGTGRTEAFF
>TRBJ1-1|TRBV2
CASSRPTNTEAFF
>TRBJ1-5|TRBV6-1
CASSELQGYSNQPQHF
>TRBJ2-3|TRBV29-1
CSVEGPRRDTQYF
>TRBJ2-5|TRBV5-6
CASSLAGVGAQETQYF
>TRBJ2-5|TRBV18
CASSPGTSVQETQYF
>TRBJ2-2|TRBV9
CASSLRGGGNTGELFF
>TRBJ1-6|TRBV27
CASSPGQGESPLHF
>TRBJ2-7|TRBV28
CASSPGGLGTYEQYF
>TRBJ1-1|TRBV27
CASSPTGLNTEAFF
>TRBJ1-1|TRBV10-3
CAIRDDKPEAFF
>TRBJ1-4|TRBV13
CASSHGMDPTNEKLFF
>TRBJ1-1|TRBV5-6
CASMNRGVRQVIRAEAFF
>TRBJ2-3|TRBV5-1
CASSLNKRESDTQYF
>TRBJ2-7|TRBV27
CASSLYSGRHYEQYF